The source of this T cell receptor beta chain is a study of regulatory T cells in long-lasting Graves disease (dated by TCRdb to about 2021). Concerning the study at large: Newly diagnosed Graves' disease patients had taken antithyroid drugs for less than 3 months. This study used TCR sequencing and RNA sequencing of peripheral blood to compare persistent Graves' disease patients against newly diagnosed Graves' disease patients. The study was registered as a clinical trial and conducted in China. A total of around 35 samples underwent TCR sequencing, from about 13 patients with persistent Graves' disease and about 20 patients with newly diagnosed Graves' disease. What the authors observed across the whole study: The study examined only peripheral blood because the primary lesion, thyroid tissue, could not be accessed. The small sample size was acknowledged by the authors as a limitation that may reduce accuracy. Lower TCR Shannon entropy and fewer highly expanded clones were observed in persistent Graves' disease patients than in newly diagnosed patients, which suggested clonal expansion. More public clonotypes were shared among persistent patients (2,741) than among newly diagnosed patients (966). Persistent disease showed preferential use of TRBV28, TRBJ1-2 and TRBJ2-5, whereas newly diagnosed disease favored TRBV20-1 and TRBJ2-1. Only the TCR beta chain was sequenced and analyzed.

The germline V gene (reference sequence) yields GTSNPN for CDR1 and SVGIG for CDR2. Measured from the cysteine to the phenylalanine, the CDR3 is 13 residues long. Only CDR3 DNA remains: 39 bases, in frame from the first base. V loses 5 bases, J loses 5 bases, and the germline ends lie 16 bases apart. What this sample's time point label stands for: newly diagnosed GD, antithyroid drugs for less than 3 months. For both TCR sequencing and RNA sequencing, RNA was extracted from PBMCs in TRIzol. The diagnosis of Graves' disease was made according to American Thyroid Association guidelines. Recruitment of patients was carried out at an endocrinology department in Xi'an, China. From each patient, about 8.9 milliliters of peripheral blood was collected into an EDTA anticoagulant tube. PBMCs were isolated by Ficoll Paque Plus density gradient separation without further T cell sorting. RNA quality was checked with an Agilent 2100 Bioanalyzer and agarose gel, and concentration with a NanoDrop 2000.

Libraries came from multiplex PCR. For sequencing, an Illumina HiSeq 4000 was employed. To build TCR beta libraries, CDR3 regions were amplified by Arm-PCR using iRepertoire HTBI primers. Before sequencing, the PCR products went through gel purification. In the authors' own workflow: Gene usage analysis of CDR3 amino acid clonotypes used the 60 to 80 TRBV and 14 to 15 TRBJ segments found across samples. COPE and FqMerger were used to merge filtered high-quality paired reads into contigs. Contigs were aligned with BLAST to IMGT TRBV, TRBD and TRBJ reference genes, and CDR3 was defined per IMGT. Clonotypes above 0.1% frequency were classified as highly expanded clones. Shannon entropy served as the measure of repertoire diversity, while the Gini coefficient captured V-J evenness. A clonotype was considered public if more than one individual shared it. TCRdb reanalyzed the raw reads on its own, using fastp at Q25 for trimming and MiXCR for clone calling, and kept in-frame beta chains. A single entry per CDR3 protein holds the most common genes and DNA from its merged rows. The V and J calls and clone size come from TCRdb's table, not from the authors' own analysis. Here the sample has 350,000 to 550,000 distinct CDR3 sequences; about 16% occur a single time. Clones ranked in the top ten supply 15% to 20% of the sample.

In the case of this clonotype: Its target antigen remains unknown. Per-base quality was not reported, and no clone a single base away is much larger than it.

The same data also went into a second study, on T cells in Graves' hyperthyroidism and ophthalmopathy. Taken from the second paper: A patient counted as having stable Graves' hyperthyroidism if no progression to ophthalmopathy occurred over 18 months of follow-up. Hyperthyroidism patients were aged 18 to 65 years and newly diagnosed, with disease duration of less than 2 months. The study excluded patients with uncontrolled infections, other autoimmune diseases, pregnancy or lactation. Clinical symptoms, serum thyroxine and TRAb, thyroid ultrasound, and orbital computed tomography formed the basis for the diagnoses. The TCR CDR3 was subjected to a first round of RT-PCR using the HTBI primer set and the Qiagen OneStep RT-PCR kit. Most expanded thyroid clonotypes (frequency above 0.001) were also detected in blood, a finding suggesting that blood repertoires may reflect thyroid immune responses. A model built on a 13 V-J signature distinguished ophthalmopathy from stable hyperthyroidism, reaching roughly 88% sensitivity and approximately 83% specificity in cross-validation and 80%/75% in testing. In validation, the model predicted progression to ophthalmopathy with approximately 69% sensitivity and less than 75% specificity, a median of 6.5 months before onset. To identify TCR V-J signatures that set the groups apart, the researchers used a discovery cohort of roughly 100 patients, made up of some 41 with Graves' ophthalmopathy and approximately 57 with stable Graves' hyperthyroidism. Whether ophthalmopathy could be predicted prospectively was tested in an independent validation cohort made up of about 20 hyperthyroidism patients plus 17 patients who later progressed to ophthalmopathy. The 75 to 100 discovery patients were randomly split 7:3 into training and test sets. Thyroid tissue and blood T-cell repertoires from about six Graves' hyperthyroidism patients were also compared in the study. Once sampling was done, hyperthyroidism patients were given methimazole at a starting dose of 30 mg daily, whereas ophthalmopathy patients were given high-dose intravenous methylprednisolone. Libraries were constructed in a second round of multiplex PCR, after which size selection and purification were performed. Sequencing of the libraries was done on an Illumina HiSeq2000 using paired-end 100 bp reads. Raw data were processed with SOAPnuke, discarding reads with adapters, uncalled bases, mean Phred below 15, or no exact constant-primer or identifier match. COPE v1.2.5 was used to merge high-quality paired reads, and clonotypes were defined as unique nucleotide sequences. Clonotypes were aligned to IMGT TRBV, TRBD and TRBJ reference segments using MiTCR v1.1. The analysis was restricted to V-J combinations with a frequency above 0.0001, which together covered around 99% of the repertoires. A TCS score was defined as the ratio between F50 (clonal expansion) and ExV (chaos), using BLOSUM62-based TCRdist between CDR3 peptides within each V-J. Welch's t-statistics and random forest reduced roughly 530 V-J features to fewer than 15, which were used in a naive Bayes classifier (R e1071). Sample size was not statistically predetermined, and blinding of investigators to group allocation was not performed. The paper describes TCR Vbeta CDR3 sequencing of around 130 peripheral blood samples, made up of under 50 ophthalmopathy patients, roughly 72 hyperthyroidism patients and 17 progressor patients.

The TCR was taken from a woman in her twenties or thirties with Graves disease. Donor details come from another sample of the same person, matched by shared clones. Sequencing used peripheral blood mononuclear cells (PBMCs), obtained at new diagnosis, from a patient treated with antithyroid drugs. This sequence uses TRBV30 and TRBJ2-7; no confident D gene assignment can be made. The sequenced DNA is TGTGCCTGGGGAGACAACTTTTGGGACGAGCAGTACTTC. Its translation is CAWGDNFWDEQYF.